This note documents a single T cell receptor (beta chain) sequence. Its matching antigen is unknown. These data come from a study of CD8 T cells in Susac syndrome. General study findings and limits: The authors acknowledged that the study's TCR sequencing and HLA analysis involved relatively few individuals.

V lost 3 bases, J lost 11 bases, and 13 bases stayed unmatched. The CDR3 totals 16 residues. CDR1 SGDLS and CDR2 YYNGEE come from the germline V gene. Random hexamers were used to reverse transcribe 0.5 to 1 ug of RNA. A multiplex approach, immunoSEQ multiplex PCR, amplified TCR beta CDR3 across 54 Vbeta and 13 Jbeta. TCRdb passed the immunoSEQ multiplex PCR reads through MiXCR, listing each CDR3 protein once. Of about 200,000 distinct CDR3 sequences listed, approximately 95% were seen once; the top ten hold 0.1%. Controls were healthy donors chosen to match patients in age and sex. The TEMRA cells underwent FACS enrichment, while the CD8+ and CD4+ T cells underwent negative isolation.

The sequence was obtained from a human donor in good health. This sequence joins TRBV9 and TRBJ1-6; 8 bases fit TRBD1. Material: CD4+ T cells from PBMCs. This chain's CDR3 is CASSEPPGTGEPPLHF. The CDR3 DNA reads as TGTGCCAGCAGCGAACCTCCGGGGACAGGAGAGCCACCCCTCCACTTT.